This TCR beta chain was recovered during a study of PD-1 blockade in classical Hodgkin lymphoma. Across the study: Patients had nivolumab dosed at 3 mg/kg, delivered intravenously every 2 weeks.

Time point meaning: cycle 4 day 1 (C4D1), after 5 to 7 weeks of nivolumab. All the patients suffered relapse after autologous stem cell transplantation, and brentuximab vedotin exposure differed. Per the germline V gene, CDR1 is SGHRS and CDR2 is YFSETQ. V lost 5 bases, J lost 2 bases, and 11 bases lay in between. The CDR3 extends over 13 amino acids. Using immunoSEQ multiplex PCR, the repertoire was profiled, and TCRdb retains in-frame clones only, with some absent. This sample yields tens of thousands of clones, of which 91% are seen a single time; around 10% belongs to the top ten. Study results and limitations: Newly diagnosed patients were reported to start with lower TCR diversity than healthy donors.

With respect to this clone: Its antigen is unknown.

This TCR derives from a human donor with classical Hodgkin lymphoma. The rearrangement uses TRBV5-1 and TRBJ2-7; D perhaps matches TRBD1 (6 bases). Here the sequenced sample was peripheral blood mononuclear cells (PBMCs), taken before the fourth cycle of nivolumab. The CDR3 sequence: CASSAQGAYEQYF. In DNA form, the CDR3 reads TGCGCCAGCAGTGCACAGGGCGCCTACGAGCAGTACTTC.